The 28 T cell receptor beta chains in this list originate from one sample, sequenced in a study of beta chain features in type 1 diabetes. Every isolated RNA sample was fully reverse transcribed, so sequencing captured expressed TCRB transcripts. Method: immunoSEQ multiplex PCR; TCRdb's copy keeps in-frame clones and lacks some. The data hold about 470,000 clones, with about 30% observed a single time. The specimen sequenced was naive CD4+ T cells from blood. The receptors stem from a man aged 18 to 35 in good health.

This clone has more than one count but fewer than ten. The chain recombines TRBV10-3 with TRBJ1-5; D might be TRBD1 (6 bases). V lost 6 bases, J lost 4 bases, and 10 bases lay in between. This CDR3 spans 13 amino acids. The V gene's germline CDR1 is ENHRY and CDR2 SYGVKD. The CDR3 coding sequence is TGTGCCATCAGGGACAGACCAAATCAGCCCCAGCATTTT. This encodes CAIRDRPNQPQHF.

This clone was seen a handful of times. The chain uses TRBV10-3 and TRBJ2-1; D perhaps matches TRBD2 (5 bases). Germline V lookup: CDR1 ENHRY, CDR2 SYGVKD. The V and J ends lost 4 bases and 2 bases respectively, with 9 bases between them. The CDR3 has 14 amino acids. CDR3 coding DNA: TGTGCCATCAGTGGGCCAGCGGCCTACAATGAGCAGTTCTTC. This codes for CAISGPAAYNEQFF.

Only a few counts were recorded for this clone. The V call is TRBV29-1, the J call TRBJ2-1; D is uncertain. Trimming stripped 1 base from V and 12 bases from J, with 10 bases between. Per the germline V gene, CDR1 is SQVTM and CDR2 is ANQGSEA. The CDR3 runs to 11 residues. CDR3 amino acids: CSVEGVVGQFF. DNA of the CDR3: TGCAGCGTTGAAGGGGTAGTGGGGCAGTTCTTC.

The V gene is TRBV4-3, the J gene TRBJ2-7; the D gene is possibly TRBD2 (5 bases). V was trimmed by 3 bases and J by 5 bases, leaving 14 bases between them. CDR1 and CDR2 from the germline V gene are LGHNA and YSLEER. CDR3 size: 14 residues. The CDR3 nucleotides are TGCGCCAGCAGCCAGAGGGCCTTCTCGGACGAGCAGTACTTC. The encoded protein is CASSQRAFSDEQYF.

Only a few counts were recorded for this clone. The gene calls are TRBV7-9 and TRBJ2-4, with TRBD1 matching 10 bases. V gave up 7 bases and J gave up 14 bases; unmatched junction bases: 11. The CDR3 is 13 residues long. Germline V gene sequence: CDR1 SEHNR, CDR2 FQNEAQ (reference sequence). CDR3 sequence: CASIGDRGGLEYF. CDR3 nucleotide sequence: TGTGCCAGCATAGGGGACAGGGGAGGCCTCGAGTACTTC. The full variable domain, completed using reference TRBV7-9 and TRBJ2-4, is DTGVSQNPRHKITKRGQNVTFRCDPISEHNRLYWYRQTLGQGPEFLTYFQNEAQLEKSRLLSDRFSAERPKGSFSTLEIQRTEQGDSAMYLCASIGDRGGLEYFGAGTRLSVL.

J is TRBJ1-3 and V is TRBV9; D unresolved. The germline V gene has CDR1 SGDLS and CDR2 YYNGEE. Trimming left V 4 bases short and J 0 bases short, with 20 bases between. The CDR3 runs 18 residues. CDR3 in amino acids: CASSPDVGGLISGNTIYF. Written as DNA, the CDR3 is TGTGCCAGCAGCCCCGATGTTGGAGGCCTTATCTCTGGAAACACCATATATTTT.

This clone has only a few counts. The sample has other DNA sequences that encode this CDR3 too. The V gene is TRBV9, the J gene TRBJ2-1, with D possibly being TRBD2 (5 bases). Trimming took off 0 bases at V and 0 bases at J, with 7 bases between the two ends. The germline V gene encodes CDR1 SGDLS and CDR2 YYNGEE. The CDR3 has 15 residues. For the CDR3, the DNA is TGTGCCAGCAGCGTAGTAAGCGGCTCCTACAATGAGCAGTTCTTC. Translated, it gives CASSVVSGSYNEQFF.

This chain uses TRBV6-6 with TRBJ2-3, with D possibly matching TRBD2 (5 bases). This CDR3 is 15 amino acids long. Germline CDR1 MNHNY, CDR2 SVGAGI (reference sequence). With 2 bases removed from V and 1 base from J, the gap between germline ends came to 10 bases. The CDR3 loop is CASSYRSARTDTQYF. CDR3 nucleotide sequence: TGTGCCAGCAGTTACCGTAGCGCACGCACAGATACGCAGTATTTT.

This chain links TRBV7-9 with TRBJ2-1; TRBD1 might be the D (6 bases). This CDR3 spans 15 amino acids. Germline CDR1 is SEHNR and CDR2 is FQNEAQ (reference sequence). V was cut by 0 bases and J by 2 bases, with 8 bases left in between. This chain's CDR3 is CASSLARGTYNEQFF. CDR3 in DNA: TGTGCCAGCAGCTTAGCCAGGGGCACCTACAATGAGCAGTTCTTC. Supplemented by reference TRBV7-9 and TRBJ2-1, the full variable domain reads DTGVSQNPRHKITKRGQNVTFRCDPISEHNRLYWYRQTLGQGPEFLTYFQNEAQLEKSRLLSDRFSAERPKGSFSTLEIQRTEQGDSAMYLCASSLARGTYNEQFFGPGTRLTVL.

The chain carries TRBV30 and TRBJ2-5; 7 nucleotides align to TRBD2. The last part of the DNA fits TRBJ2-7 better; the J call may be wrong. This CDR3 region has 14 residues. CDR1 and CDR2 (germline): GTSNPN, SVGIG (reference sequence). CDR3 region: CAWTQSGISYEQYF. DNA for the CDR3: TGTGCCTGGACCCAAAGCGGGATCTCCTACGAGCAGTACTTC.

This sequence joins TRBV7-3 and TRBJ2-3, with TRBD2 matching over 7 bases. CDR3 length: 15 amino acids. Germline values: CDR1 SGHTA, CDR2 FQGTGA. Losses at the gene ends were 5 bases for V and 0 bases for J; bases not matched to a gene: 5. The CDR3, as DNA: TGTGCCAGCAGCCTCCTAGCGGCTAGCACAGATACGCAGTATTTT. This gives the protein CASSLLAASTDTQYF.

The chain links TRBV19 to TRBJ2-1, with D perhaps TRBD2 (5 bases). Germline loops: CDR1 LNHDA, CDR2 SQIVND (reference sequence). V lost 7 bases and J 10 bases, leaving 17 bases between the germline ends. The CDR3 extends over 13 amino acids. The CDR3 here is CASTHGLAGEQFF. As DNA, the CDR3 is TGTGCCAGTACTCATGGGCTAGCCGGGGAGCAGTTCTTC.

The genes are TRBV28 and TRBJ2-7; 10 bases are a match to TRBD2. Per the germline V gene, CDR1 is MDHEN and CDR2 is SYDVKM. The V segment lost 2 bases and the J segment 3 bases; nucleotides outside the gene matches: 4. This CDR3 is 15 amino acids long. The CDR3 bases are TGTGCCAGCAGTTTACCAGCGGGAGGGAACTACGAGCAGTACTTC. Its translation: CASSLPAGGNYEQYF.

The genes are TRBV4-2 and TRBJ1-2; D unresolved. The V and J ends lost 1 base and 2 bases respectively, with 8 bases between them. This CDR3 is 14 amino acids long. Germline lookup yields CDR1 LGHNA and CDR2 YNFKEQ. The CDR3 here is CASSQGNLNYGYTF. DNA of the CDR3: TGTGCCAGCAGCCAAGGTAACCTGAACTATGGCTACACCTTC.

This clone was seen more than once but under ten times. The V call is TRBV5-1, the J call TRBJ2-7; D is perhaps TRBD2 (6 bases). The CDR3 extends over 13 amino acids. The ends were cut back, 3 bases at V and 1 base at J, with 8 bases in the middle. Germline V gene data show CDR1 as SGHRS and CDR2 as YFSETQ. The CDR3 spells CASSWGTSYEQYF. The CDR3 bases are TGCGCCAGCAGCTGGGGGACTTCCTACGAGCAGTACTTC.

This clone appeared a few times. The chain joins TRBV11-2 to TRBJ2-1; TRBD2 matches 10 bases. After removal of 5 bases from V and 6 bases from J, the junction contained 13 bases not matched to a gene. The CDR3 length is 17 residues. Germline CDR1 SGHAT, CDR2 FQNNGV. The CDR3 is CASSLPTFSGRGNEQFF. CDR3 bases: TGTGCCAGCAGCCTCCCCACCTTCAGCGGGAGGGGCAATGAGCAGTTCTTC.

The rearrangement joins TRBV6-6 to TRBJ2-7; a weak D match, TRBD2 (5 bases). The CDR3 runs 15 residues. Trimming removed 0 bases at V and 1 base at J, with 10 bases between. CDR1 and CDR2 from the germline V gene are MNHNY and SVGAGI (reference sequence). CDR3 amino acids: CASSYSSVQSYEQYF. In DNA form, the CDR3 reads TGTGCCAGCAGTTACTCTAGCGTGCAGTCCTACGAGCAGTACTTC.

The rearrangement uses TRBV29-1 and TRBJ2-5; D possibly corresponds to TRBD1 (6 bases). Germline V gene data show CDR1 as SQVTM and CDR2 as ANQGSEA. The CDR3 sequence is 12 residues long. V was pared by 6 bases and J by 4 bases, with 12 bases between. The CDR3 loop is CSVTEGGETQYF. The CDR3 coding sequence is TGCAGCGTCACCGAAGGGGGAGAGACCCAGTACTTC.

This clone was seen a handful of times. The CDR3 region has the DNA TGTGCCTGGAGTGGACAGGGCCACTACAATGAGCAGTTCTTC. Its protein product is CAWSGQGHYNEQFF. V is TRBV30 and J is TRBJ2-1; 7 nucleotides agree with TRBD1. Losses at the gene ends were 1 base for V and 3 bases for J; bases not matched to a gene: 3. Germline V gene data show CDR1 as GTSNPN and CDR2 as SVGIG (reference sequence). CDR3 length: 14 residues.

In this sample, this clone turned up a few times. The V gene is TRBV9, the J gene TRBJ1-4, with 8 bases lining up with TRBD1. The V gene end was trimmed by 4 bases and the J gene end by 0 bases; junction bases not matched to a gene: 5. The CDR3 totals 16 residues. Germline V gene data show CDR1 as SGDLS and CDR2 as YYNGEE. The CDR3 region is CASSPEQGATNEKLFF. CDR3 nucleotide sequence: TGTGCCAGCAGCCCAGAACAGGGGGCAACTAATGAAAAACTGTTTTTT.

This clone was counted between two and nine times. The CDR3 nucleotides are TGCGCCAGCAGCCAAGCCTTTGGCACAGATACGCAGTATTTT. Its protein is CASSQAFGTDTQYF. V usage is TRBV4-1 and J usage is TRBJ2-3; unclear D gene. V lost 1 base to trimming and J lost 1 base, with 6 bases between them. This CDR3 has 14 amino acids. Looked up from germline, CDR1 is MGHRA and CDR2 is YSYEKL.

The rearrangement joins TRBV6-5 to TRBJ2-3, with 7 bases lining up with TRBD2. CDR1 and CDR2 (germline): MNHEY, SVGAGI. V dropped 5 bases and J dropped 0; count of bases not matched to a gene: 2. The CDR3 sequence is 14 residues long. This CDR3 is CASSRSGSTDTQYF. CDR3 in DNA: TGTGCCAGCAGTCGTAGCGGGAGCACAGATACGCAGTATTTT.

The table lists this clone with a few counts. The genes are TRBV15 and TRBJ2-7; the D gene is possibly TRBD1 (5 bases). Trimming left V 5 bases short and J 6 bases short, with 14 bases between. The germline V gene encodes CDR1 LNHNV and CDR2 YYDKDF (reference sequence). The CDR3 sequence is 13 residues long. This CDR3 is CATSGRQDTEQYF. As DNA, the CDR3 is TGTGCCACCAGCGGACGGCAGGACACCGAGCAGTACTTC.

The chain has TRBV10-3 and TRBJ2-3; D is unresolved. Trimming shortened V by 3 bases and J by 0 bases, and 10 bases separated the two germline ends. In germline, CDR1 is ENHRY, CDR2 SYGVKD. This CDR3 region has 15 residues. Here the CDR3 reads CAISEIAASTDTQYF. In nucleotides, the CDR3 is TGTGCCATCAGTGAAATAGCAGCTAGCACAGATACGCAGTATTTT.

The CDR3 loop reads CASSPRDLRKYF. CDR3 DNA sequence: TGTGCCAGCAGCCCCCGGGACCTGCGGAAGTACTTC. The chain links TRBV7-9 to TRBJ2-7, with D possibly being TRBD1 or TRBD2 (5 bases each). This CDR3 has 12 amino acids. The V gene's germline CDR1 is SEHNR and CDR2 FQNEAQ (reference sequence). Trimming cost V 5 bases and J 11 bases, with 16 bases left between them.

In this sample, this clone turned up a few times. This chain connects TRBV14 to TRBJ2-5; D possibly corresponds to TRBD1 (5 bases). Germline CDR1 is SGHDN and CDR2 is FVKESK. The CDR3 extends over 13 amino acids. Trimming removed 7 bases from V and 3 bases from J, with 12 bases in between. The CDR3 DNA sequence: TGTGCCAGCAACCGACAGCTAGAAGAGACCCAGTACTTC. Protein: CASNRQLEETQYF.

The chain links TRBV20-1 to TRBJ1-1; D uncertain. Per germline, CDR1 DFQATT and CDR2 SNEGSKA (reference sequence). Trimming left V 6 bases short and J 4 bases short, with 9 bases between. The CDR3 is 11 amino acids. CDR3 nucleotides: TGCAGTGCCAGTACAGTCACTGAAGCTTTCTTT. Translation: CSASTVTEAFF.

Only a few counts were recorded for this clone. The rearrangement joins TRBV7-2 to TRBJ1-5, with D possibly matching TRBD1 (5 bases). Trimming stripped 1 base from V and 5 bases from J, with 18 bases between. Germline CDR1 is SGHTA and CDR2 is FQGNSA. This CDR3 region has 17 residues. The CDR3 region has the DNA TGTGCCAGCAGCTTAGAAGTCAGCCGCTGGGGGGATCAGCCCCAGCATTTT. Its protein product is CASSLEVSRWGDQPQHF.